The rows below give T cell receptor beta chains drawn from one sample of a study of vaccination effects on CD4 cells after COVID-19. Produced via immunoSEQ multiplex PCR; TCRdb's table is partial and in-frame only. Here the sample spans about 46,000 clones, about 70% being singletons. The antigens these receptors bind are not known. The source was CD4+ T cells from PBMCs cultured without peptide, collected before COVID-19 vaccination. The receptor source for this set is a human donor who had a prior SARS-CoV-2 infection. Both conserved end residues are part of each CDR3. The D gene is left open where the match is weak. A clone size is listed for some rows: how often the clone was seen (once, few, many), or a class if it is expanded.

CDR3aa | CDR3nt | abundance | j_gene | v_gene | d_gene
CATPSSRDSNTGELFF | TGTGCCACGCCATCAAGCCGGGACAGCAACACCGGGGAGCTGTTTTTT | NA | TRBJ2-2 | TRBV10-3 | TRBD1
CASSPDLGGGIRTDTQYF | TGTGCCAGCAGCCCCGACCTAGGAGGGGGCATTCGCACAGATACGCAGTATTTT | once | TRBJ2-3 | TRBV4-2 | NA
CASSPSTGSSNQPQHF | TGTGCCAGCAGCCCGTCGACAGGGAGTAGCAATCAGCCCCAGCATTTT | NA | TRBJ1-5 | TRBV9 | TRBD1
CASRVGDYGYTF | TGTGCCAGCAGGGTCGGAGACTATGGCTACACCTTC | NA | TRBJ1-2 | TRBV3-1/TRBV3-2 | NA
CASSLVILETQYF | TGTGCCAGCAGTTTAGTAATTCTGGAGACCCAGTACTTC | NA | TRBJ2-5 | TRBV12-3/TRBV12-4 | NA
CASSLSVAGNTIYF | TGTGCCAGCAGTTTATCGGTGGCCGGAAACACCATATATTTT | NA | TRBJ1-3 | TRBV27 | NA
CASSLLRGYGRNSPLHF | TGTGCCAGCAGCTTACTGCGTGGGTACGGCAGAAATTCACCCCTCCACTTT | few | TRBJ1-6 | TRBV7-9 | NA
CASSFEGAPWDTQYF | TGTGCCAGCAGCTTCGAGGGGGCGCCATGGGATACGCAGTATTTT | NA | TRBJ2-3 | TRBV5-6 | TRBD1
CASSFYGENSPLHF | TGTGCCAGCAGTTTCTATGGCGAAAATTCACCCCTCCACTTT | NA | TRBJ1-6 | TRBV27 | NA
CASSIPNREWNYGYTF | TGTGCCAGTAGTATCCCAAACAGGGAGTGGAACTATGGCTACACCTTC | NA | TRBJ1-2 | TRBV19 | NA
CASSMLVNYGYTF | TGTGCCAGTAGTATGTTAGTGAACTATGGCTACACCTTC | NA | TRBJ1-2 | TRBV19 | NA
CASSEALLGAGNSPLHF | TGTGCCAGCAGTGAAGCGCTTCTGGGGGCGGGTAATTCACCCCTCCACTTT | NA | TRBJ1-6 | TRBV6-1 | NA
CASSWTGGAYGYTF | TGTGCCAGCAGTTGGACAGGGGGCGCCTATGGCTACACCTTC | many | TRBJ1-2 | TRBV6-5 | TRBD1
CASTNPGEGQVYEQFF | TGTGCCAGCACCAACCCGGGGGAGGGCCAGGTGTATGAGCAGTTCTTC | NA | TRBJ2-1 | TRBV11-1 | TRBD2
CASSSTSFGTDTQYF | TGCGCCAGCAGTTCGACTAGTTTCGGCACAGATACGCAGTATTTT | few | TRBJ2-3 | TRBV5-1 | NA
CASSTGGRGDTGELFF | TGTGCCAGCTCAACGGGGGGCCGTGGTGATACCGGGGAGCTGTTTTTT | NA | TRBJ2-2 | TRBV18 | NA
CASSPTTGPGQPQHF | TGTGCCAGCAGCCCAACGACAGGGCCAGGTCAGCCCCAGCATTTT | NA | TRBJ1-5 | TRBV11-2 | TRBD1
CASSEGTSYQPQHF | TGTGCCAGCAGTGAAGGGACAAGTTATCAGCCCCAGCATTTT | few | TRBJ1-5 | TRBV6-1 | NA
CATSSGGPWGSYEQYF | TGTGCCACCAGCAGTGGCGGTCCGTGGGGCTCCTACGAGCAGTACTTC | NA | TRBJ2-7 | TRBV15 | NA
CASSIMRRQDQPYEQYF | TGTGCCAGTAGTATTATGAGGAGACAGGACCAACCCTACGAGCAGTACTTC | NA | TRBJ2-7 | TRBV19 | NA
CASSFELSSGANVLTF | TGCGCCAGCAGTTTCGAACTGAGCTCTGGGGCCAACGTCCTGACTTTC | NA | TRBJ2-6 | TRBV23-1 | NA
CASSDLSGDTGELFF | TGTGCCAGCAGTGATCTTAGCGGGGACACCGGGGAGCTGTTTTTT | NA | TRBJ2-2 | TRBV2 | TRBD2
CASSPGGQGDNTEAFF | TGTGCCAGCAGTCCAGGGGGCCAGGGTGATAACACTGAAGCTTTCTTT | NA | TRBJ1-1 | TRBV28 | TRBD1
CASSLAKLGRPHHEQYF | TGTGCCAGCAGCTTAGCGAAACTGGGACGGCCTCACCACGAGCAGTACTTC | NA | TRBJ2-7 | TRBV7-8 | NA
CASSIREGLSSGANVLTF | TGTGCCAGTAGTATTCGGGAGGGATTGAGCTCTGGGGCCAACGTCCTGACTTTC | NA | TRBJ2-6 | TRBV19 | TRBD2
CATSDLAGTAQETQYF | TGTGCCACCAGTGATTTGGCCGGGACAGCCCAAGAGACCCAGTACTTC | NA | TRBJ2-5 | TRBV24-1 | TRBD1
CASRRRDRGGYEQYF | TGTGCCAGCAGACGACGGGACAGGGGGGGCTACGAGCAGTACTTC | NA | TRBJ2-7 | TRBV7-2 | TRBD1
CASSRTEFGEAFF | TGTGCCAGCAGTCGTACAGAATTTGGAGAAGCTTTCTTT | NA | TRBJ1-1 | TRBV2 | NA
CATSDPGGRPFF | TGTGCCACCAGTGACCCGGGAGGTCGGCCGTTCTTC | NA | TRBJ2-1 | TRBV24-1 | TRBD2
CASSIGSGGPTDTQYF | TGTGCCAGTAGTATAGGGTCCGGGGGGCCCACAGATACGCAGTATTTT | few | TRBJ2-3 | TRBV19 | NA
CASGLVYTALTSGGPYSYEQYF | TGTGCTAGTGGTTTGGTTTACACAGCTCTGACTAGCGGGGGGCCGTACTCCTACGAGCAGTACTTC | NA | TRBJ2-7 | TRBV12-5 | TRBD2
CASSPGQINEKLFF | TGTGCCAGCTCACCGGGACAGATAAATGAAAAACTGTTTTTT | NA | TRBJ1-4 | TRBV18 | TRBD1
CATSDWGTSQYF | TGTGCCACCAGTGATTGGGGGACTAGTCAGTACTTC | NA | TRBJ2-7 | TRBV24-1 | TRBD2
CASLRDRDSPHEQYF | TGTGCCAGCCTTAGGGACAGGGATTCCCCCCACGAGCAGTACTTC | NA | TRBJ2-7 | TRBV2 | TRBD1
CASSLDGTAEQYF | TGTGCCAGCAGCTTAGATGGTACGGCCGAGCAGTACTTC | NA | TRBJ2-7 | TRBV7-9 | NA
CASSLFGGHSGELFF | TGTGCCAGCAGTTTATTCGGGGGCCATAGCGGGGAGCTGTTTTTT | NA | TRBJ2-2 | TRBV28 | NA
CASWATPYEQYF | TGTGCCAGCTGGGCTACTCCCTACGAGCAGTACTTC | NA | TRBJ2-7 | TRBV27 | NA
CASSPPGDRDSGKAFF | TGTGCCAGCAGTCCCCCTGGAGACCGGGACAGTGGAAAAGCTTTCTTT | NA | TRBJ1-1 | TRBV25-1 | TRBD1
CASSQVLRGREGYTF | TGCGCCAGCAGCCAAGTGTTGAGGGGGCGAGAAGGCTACACCTTC | few | TRBJ1-2 | TRBV4-1 | TRBD1
CASSLGGTEETQYF | TGTGCCAGCAGCTTGGGGGGGACAGAAGAGACCCAGTACTTC | NA | TRBJ2-5 | TRBV5-6 | TRBD1
CASSETDLHEAFF | TGTGCCAGCTCAGAGACGGACTTGCATGAAGCTTTCTTT | NA | TRBJ1-1 | TRBV18 | NA
CSVSSSTGDQPQHF | TGCAGCGTTTCATCCTCGACAGGAGATCAGCCCCAGCATTTT | NA | TRBJ1-5 | TRBV29-1 | NA
CASSFPNLYEQYF | TGTGCCAGCAGTTTTCCCAATCTATACGAGCAGTACTTC | NA | TRBJ2-7 | TRBV12-3/TRBV12-4 | NA
CASAGGTDTQYF | TGTGCCAGCGCAGGGGGCACAGATACGCAGTATTTT | NA | TRBJ2-3 | TRBV2 | NA
CASSYGPGRDQPQHF | TGTGCCAGCAGCTACGGGCCGGGACGTGATCAGCCCCAGCATTTT | NA | TRBJ1-5 | TRBV2 | NA
CASSQLAGRDTQYF | TGCGCCAGCAGCCAACTAGCGGGGAGGGATACGCAGTATTTT | NA | TRBJ2-3 | TRBV4-3 | TRBD2
CASSPNRVAEAFF | TGTGCCAGCAGCCCGAACAGGGTCGCTGAAGCTTTCTTT | NA | TRBJ1-1 | TRBV7-9 | NA
CASSVRLAGVYEQYF | TGTGCCAGCAGCGTCAGACTAGCGGGGGTTTACGAGCAGTACTTC | NA | TRBJ2-7 | TRBV7-8 | TRBD2
CSVGQGSETQYF | TGCAGCGTGGGACAGGGTTCAGAGACCCAGTACTTC | NA | TRBJ2-5 | TRBV29-1 | TRBD1
CASSSQAYEQYF | TGTGCCAGCAGTTCTCAGGCCTACGAGCAGTACTTC | few | TRBJ2-7 | TRBV2 | NA
CASSLEGGGEQFF | TGTGCCAGCAGCTTGGAGGGAGGAGGTGAGCAGTTCTTC | NA | TRBJ2-1 | TRBV5-4 | NA
CASSFGTSGAHYNEQFF | TGTGCCAGCAGCTTCGGGACTAGCGGGGCCCACTACAATGAGCAGTTCTTC | few | TRBJ2-1 | TRBV7-9 | TRBD2
CASSPRHRAHYTDTQYF | TGTGCCAGCAGCCCCCGGCATCGGGCGCACTACACAGATACGCAGTATTTT | NA | TRBJ2-3 | TRBV7-2 | NA
CASSISRLAAYNEQFF | TGTGCCAGTAGTATATCAAGACTAGCGGCCTACAATGAGCAGTTCTTC | few | TRBJ2-1 | TRBV19 | TRBD2
CASSRGQPYEQYF | TGTGCCAGCAGCCGCGGGCAGCCCTACGAGCAGTACTTC | few | TRBJ2-7 | TRBV13 | NA
CASSLRASSGNTIYF | TGTGCCAGCAGCTTAAGGGCAAGCTCTGGAAACACCATATATTTT | NA | TRBJ1-3 | TRBV7-9 | NA
CASSPPRTSGPTSITGELFF | TGTGCCAGCAGCCCACCCCGGACTAGCGGGCCCACCTCGATCACCGGGGAGCTGTTTTTT | NA | TRBJ2-2 | TRBV11-3 | TRBD2
CASSEVGTTSYEQYF | TGTGCCAGCAGTGAAGTTGGGACCACCTCCTACGAGCAGTACTTC | NA | TRBJ2-7 | TRBV2 | NA
CASSYGTGDGEQYF | TGTGCCAGCAGCTACGGGACAGGGGACGGCGAGCAGTACTTC | NA | TRBJ2-7 | TRBV7-8 | TRBD1
CASSPYRGHTEAFF | TGTGCCAGCAGTCCCTATCGGGGACACACTGAAGCTTTCTTT | once | TRBJ1-1 | TRBV27 | NA